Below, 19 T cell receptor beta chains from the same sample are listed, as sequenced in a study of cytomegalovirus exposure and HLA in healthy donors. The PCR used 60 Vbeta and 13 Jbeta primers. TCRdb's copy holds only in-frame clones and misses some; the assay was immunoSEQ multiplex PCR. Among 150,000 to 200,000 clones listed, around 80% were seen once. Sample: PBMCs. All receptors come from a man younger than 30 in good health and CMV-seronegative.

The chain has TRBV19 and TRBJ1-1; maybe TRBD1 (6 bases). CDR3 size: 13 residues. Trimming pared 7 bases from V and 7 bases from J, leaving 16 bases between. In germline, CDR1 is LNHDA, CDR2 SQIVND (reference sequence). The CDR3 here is CASTPTGQLEAFF. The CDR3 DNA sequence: TGTGCCAGTACCCCTACTGGACAGCTTGAAGCTTTCTTT.

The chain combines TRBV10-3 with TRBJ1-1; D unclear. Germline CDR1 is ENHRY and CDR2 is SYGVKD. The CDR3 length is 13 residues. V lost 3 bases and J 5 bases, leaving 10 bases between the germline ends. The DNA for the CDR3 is TGTGCCATCAGTGACCAGCCCGGGACTGAAGCTTTCTTT. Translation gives CAISDQPGTEAFF.

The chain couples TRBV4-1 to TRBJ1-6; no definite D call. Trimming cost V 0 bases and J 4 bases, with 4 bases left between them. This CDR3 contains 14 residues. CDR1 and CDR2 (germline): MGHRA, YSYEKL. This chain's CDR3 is CASSQDSYNSPLHF. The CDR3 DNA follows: TGCGCCAGCAGCCAAGACAGTTATAATTCACCCCTCCACTTT.

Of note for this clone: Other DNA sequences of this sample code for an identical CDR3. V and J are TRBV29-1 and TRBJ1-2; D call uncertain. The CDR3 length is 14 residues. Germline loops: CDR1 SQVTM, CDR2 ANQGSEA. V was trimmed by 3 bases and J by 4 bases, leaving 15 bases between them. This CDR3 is CSVESQEGGYGYTF. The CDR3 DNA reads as TGCAGCGTTGAGAGTCAGGAAGGAGGCTATGGCTACACCTTC.

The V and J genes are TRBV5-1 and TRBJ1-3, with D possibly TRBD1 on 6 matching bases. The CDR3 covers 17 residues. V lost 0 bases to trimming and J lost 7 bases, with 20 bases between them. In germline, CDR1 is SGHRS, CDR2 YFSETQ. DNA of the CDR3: TGCGCCAGCAGCTTGGAGGTCCCAGGGGCGGTCGGGAACACCATATATTTT. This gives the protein CASSLEVPGAVGNTIYF.

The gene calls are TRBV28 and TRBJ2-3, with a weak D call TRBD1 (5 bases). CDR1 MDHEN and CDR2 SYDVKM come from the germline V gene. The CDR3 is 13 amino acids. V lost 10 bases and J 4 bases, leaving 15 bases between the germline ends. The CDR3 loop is CATKGMGPDTQYF. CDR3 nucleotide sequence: TGTGCCACCAAGGGGATGGGGCCAGATACGCAGTATTTT.

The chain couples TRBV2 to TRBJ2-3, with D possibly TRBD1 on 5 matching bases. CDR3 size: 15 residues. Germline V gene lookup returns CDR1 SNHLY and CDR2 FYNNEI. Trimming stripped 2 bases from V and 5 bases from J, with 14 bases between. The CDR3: CASSERGPGLDTQYF. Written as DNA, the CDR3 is TGTGCCAGCAGTGAAAGGGGCCCCGGTCTAGATACGCAGTATTTT.

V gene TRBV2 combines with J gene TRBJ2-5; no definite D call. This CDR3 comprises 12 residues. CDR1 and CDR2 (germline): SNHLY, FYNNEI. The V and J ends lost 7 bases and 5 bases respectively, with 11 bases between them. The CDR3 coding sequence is TGTGCCAGCAACTCCCCCGGTGAGACCCAGTACTTC. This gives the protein CASNSPGETQYF.

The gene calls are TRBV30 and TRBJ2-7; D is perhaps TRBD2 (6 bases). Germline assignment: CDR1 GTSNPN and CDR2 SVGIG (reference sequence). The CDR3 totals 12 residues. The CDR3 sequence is CSSGIAAYEQYF. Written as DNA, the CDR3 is TGTTCCTCGGGAATAGCGGCCTACGAGCAGTACTTC. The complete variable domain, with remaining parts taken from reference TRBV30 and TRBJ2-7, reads SQTIHQWPATLVQPVGSPLSLECTVEGTSNPNLYWYRQAAGRGLQLLFYSVGIGQISSEVPQNLSASRPQDRQFILSSKKLLLSDSGFYLCSSGIAAYEQYFGPGTRLTVT.

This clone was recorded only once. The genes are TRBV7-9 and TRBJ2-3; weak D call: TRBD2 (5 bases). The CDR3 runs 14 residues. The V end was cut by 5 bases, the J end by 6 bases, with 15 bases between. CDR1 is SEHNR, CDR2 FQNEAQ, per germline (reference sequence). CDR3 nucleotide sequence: TGTGCCAGCAGCGCGGAGGTCCCCACGGATACGCAGTATTTT. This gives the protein CASSAEVPTDTQYF.

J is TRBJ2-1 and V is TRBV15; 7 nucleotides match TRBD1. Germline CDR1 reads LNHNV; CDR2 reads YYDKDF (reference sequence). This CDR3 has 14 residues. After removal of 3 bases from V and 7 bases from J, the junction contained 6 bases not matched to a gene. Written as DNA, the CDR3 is TGTGCCACCAGCAGTGGCTTCAGGGGGAATGAGCAGTTCTTC. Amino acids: CATSSGFRGNEQFF. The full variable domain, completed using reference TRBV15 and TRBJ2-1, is DAMVIQNPRYQVTQFGKPVTLSCSQTLNHNVMYWYQQKSSQAPKLLFHYYDKDFNNEADTPDNFQSRRPNTSFCFLDIRSPGLGDTAMYLCATSSGFRGNEQFFGPGTRLTVL.

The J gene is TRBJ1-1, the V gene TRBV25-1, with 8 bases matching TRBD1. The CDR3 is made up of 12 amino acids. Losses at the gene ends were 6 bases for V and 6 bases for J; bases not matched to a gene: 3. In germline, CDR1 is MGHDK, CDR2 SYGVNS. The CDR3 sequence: CASSVTGAEAFF. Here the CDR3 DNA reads TGTGCCAGCAGCGTGACAGGGGCTGAAGCTTTCTTT.

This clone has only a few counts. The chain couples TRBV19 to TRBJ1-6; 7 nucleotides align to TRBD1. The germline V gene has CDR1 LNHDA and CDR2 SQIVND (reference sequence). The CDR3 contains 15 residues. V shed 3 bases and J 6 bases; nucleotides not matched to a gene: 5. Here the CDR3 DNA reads TGTGCCAGTAGTATCACAGGGGTTGGTAATTCACCCCTCCACTTT. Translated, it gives CASSITGVGNSPLHF.

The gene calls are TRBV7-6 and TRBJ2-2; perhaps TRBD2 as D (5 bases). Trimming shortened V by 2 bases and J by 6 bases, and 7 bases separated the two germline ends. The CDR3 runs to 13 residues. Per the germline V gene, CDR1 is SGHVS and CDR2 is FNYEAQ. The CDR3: CASSLSRAGELFF. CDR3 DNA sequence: TGTGCCAGCAGCTTATCGCGGGCCGGGGAGCTGTTTTTT. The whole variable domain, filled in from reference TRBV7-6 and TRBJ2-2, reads GAGVSQSPRYKVTKRGQDVALRCDPISGHVSLYWYRQALGQGPEFLTYFNYEAQQDKSGLPNDRFSAERPEGSISTLTIQRTEQRDSAMYRCASSLSRAGELFFGEGSRLTVL.

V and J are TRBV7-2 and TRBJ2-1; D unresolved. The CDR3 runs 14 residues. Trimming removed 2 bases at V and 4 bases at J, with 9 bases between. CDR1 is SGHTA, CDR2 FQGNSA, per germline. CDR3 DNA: TGTGCCAGCAGCTTACTAGGTCGGTACAATGAGCAGTTCTTC. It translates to CASSLLGRYNEQFF.

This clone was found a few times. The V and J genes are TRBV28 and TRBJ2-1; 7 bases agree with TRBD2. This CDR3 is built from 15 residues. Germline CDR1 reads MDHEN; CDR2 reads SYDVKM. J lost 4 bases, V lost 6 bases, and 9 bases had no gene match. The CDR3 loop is CASSLSTGGYNEQFF. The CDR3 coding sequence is TGTGCCAGCAGCCTCTCTACGGGGGGTTACAATGAGCAGTTCTTC.

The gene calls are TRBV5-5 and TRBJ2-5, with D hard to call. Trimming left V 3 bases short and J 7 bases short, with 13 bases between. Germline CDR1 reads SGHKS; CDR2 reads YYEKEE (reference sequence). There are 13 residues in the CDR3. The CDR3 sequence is CASSSIDTGTQYF. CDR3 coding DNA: TGTGCCAGCAGCTCCATTGATACGGGGACCCAGTACTTC.

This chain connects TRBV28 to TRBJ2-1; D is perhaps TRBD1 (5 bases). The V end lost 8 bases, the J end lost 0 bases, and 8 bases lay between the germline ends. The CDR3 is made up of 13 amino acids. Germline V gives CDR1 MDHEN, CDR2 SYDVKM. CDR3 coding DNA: TGTGCCAGCTTAGGGGACTCCTACAATGAGCAGTTCTTC. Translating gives CASLGDSYNEQFF.

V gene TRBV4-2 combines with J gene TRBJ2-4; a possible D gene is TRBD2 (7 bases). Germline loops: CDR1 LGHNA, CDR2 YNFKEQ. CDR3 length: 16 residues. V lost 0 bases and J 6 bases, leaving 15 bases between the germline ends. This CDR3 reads CASSQDLGGHRNIQYF. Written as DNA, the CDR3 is TGTGCCAGCAGCCAAGATCTCGGGGGGCATCGAAACATTCAGTACTTC.